This entry concerns a single T cell receptor (beta chain). Methods used by the authors: Nucleated cell counts were estimated from reference gene primer amplification. The assay was immunoSEQ multiplex PCR, and TCRdb's table has in-frame clones only and misses some. From that table come the V and J calls and clone size; the DNA was used to work out D and trimming. The sample includes 100,000 to 150,000 clones, roughly 86% of them seen just once. The entry originates in a study of blood T cell repertoires in COVID-19. Study information: Specimens from acute and convalescent COVID-19 originated in the United States, Italy and Spain. The cDNA or gDNA used as material had been derived from T cells, B-cell-depleted T cells, or PBMCs.

The CDR3 runs to 17 residues. Germline V lookup: CDR1 MGHRA, CDR2 YSYEKL. The V gene end was trimmed by 3 bases and the J gene end by 1 base; junction bases not matched to a gene: 4. The sequenced sample was peripheral blood. This chain joins TRBV4-1 and TRBJ2-2, with 11 bases identical to TRBD2. The sequence was obtained from a human donor in a cohort sampled during active COVID-19. The CDR3 coding sequence is TGCGCCAGCAGCCATAAGGGACTAGCGGAGAACACCGGGGAGCTGTTTTTT. Translation gives CASSHKGLAENTGELFF.